These 32 T cell receptor beta chains came from one sample sequenced in a study of blood T cell repertoires in COVID-19 (dated by TCRdb to 2020 to 2021). The library was generated by the immunoSEQ multiplex PCR assay. TCRdb stores this immuneACCESS table with in-frame sequences only. Part of the clones is absent; in the studies checked, under half of the shortfall reflects unresolved V genes, and no reason is known for the rest. The sample profile shows hundreds of thousands of clones; roughly nine tenths of them were found once. Around 1.1% of the sample is taken by the ten largest. Material: PBMCs or T cells enriched from blood (not recorded which). The receptors stem from a man aged 25 to 45 who had recovered from COVID-19.

This clone came up many times. This rearrangement joins TRBV2 to TRBJ2-1, with D uncertain. The CDR3 covers 14 residues. Per germline, CDR1 SNHLY and CDR2 FYNNEI. V was cut by 8 bases and J by 3 bases, with 14 bases left in between. The CDR3 loop reads CASLYSRVYNEQFF. CDR3 bases: TGTGCCAGCCTCTACTCCCGCGTCTACAATGAGCAGTTCTTC.

The chain is built from TRBV4-2 and TRBJ1-5; D not certain. Germline V lookup: CDR1 LGHNA, CDR2 YNFKEQ. This CDR3 has 15 residues. Trimming removed 4 bases from V and 1 base from J, with 11 bases in between. CDR3 nucleotides: TGTGCCAGCAGCCCCGGCGGTGGGAGCAATCAGCCCCAGCATTTT. The encoded protein is CASSPGGGSNQPQHF.

V and J are TRBV7-9 and TRBJ2-7; 11 nucleotides align to TRBD1. The CDR3 length is 15 residues. Germline-derived CDR1 and CDR2 are SEHNR and FQNEAQ (reference sequence). Trimming at V came to 6 bases and at J to 6 bases, leaving 10 bases not matched to a gene. CDR3 nucleotide sequence: TGTGCCAGCAGGCCTACTGGGACAGGGGGATTCGAGCAGTACTTC. It is translated as CASRPTGTGGFEQYF.

The rearrangement links TRBV28 to TRBJ2-3; TRBD1 agrees at 10 bases. Germline CDR1 MDHEN, CDR2 SYDVKM. The CDR3 has 17 residues. J was trimmed by 4 bases and V by 6 bases; bases with no gene match: 13. For the CDR3, the DNA is TGTGCCAGCAGCAAACTGGGGGGGACAGGGGTTTCAGATACGCAGTATTTT. Translation: CASSKLGGTGVSDTQYF.

J is TRBJ1-1 and V is TRBV29-1, with D uncertain. V lost 3 bases and J lost 1, with 6 bases in between. The germline V gene has CDR1 SQVTM and CDR2 ANQGSEA. The CDR3 is made up of 12 amino acids. CDR3 loop: CSVERWNTEAFF. The CDR3 DNA reads TGCAGCGTTGAGCGGTGGAACACTGAAGCTTTCTTT.

The chain is built from TRBV4-2 and TRBJ2-1; a weak D match, TRBD2 (6 bases). The CDR3 is 18 residues long. Germline V gives CDR1 LGHNA, CDR2 YNFKEQ. V was trimmed by 0 bases and J by 11 bases, leaving 26 bases between them. CDR3 sequence (DNA): TGTGCCAGCAGCCAAGAGCAGGATGTGGCTAGCGCCTCAATGAAGCAGTTCTTC. Amino acids: CASSQEQDVASASMKQFF.

This clone was counted once. The genes are TRBV11-2 and TRBJ2-2; D might be TRBD1 (5 bases). CDR3 length: 16 residues. V was clipped by 5 bases and J by 2 bases, with 15 bases between them. Looked up from germline, CDR1 is SGHAT and CDR2 is FQNNGV. The CDR3 loop is CASSPYLRDNTGELFF. CDR3 sequence (DNA): TGTGCCAGCAGCCCATACCTCAGGGATAACACCGGGGAGCTGTTTTTT.

This sequence joins TRBV3-1 (or the pseudogene TRBV3-2) and TRBJ2-7; D might be TRBD2 (5 bases). Looked up from germline, CDR1 is LGHDT and CDR2 is YNNKEL (reference sequence). The ends were cut back, 3 bases at V and 7 bases at J, with 10 bases in the middle. The CDR3 loop spans 12 amino acids. The CDR3: CASSQGWREQYF. The DNA for the CDR3 is TGTGCCAGCAGCCAGGGCTGGAGGGAGCAGTACTTC.

The chain employs TRBV7-2 and TRBJ2-5; weak D call: TRBD2 (6 bases). Germline V gene data show CDR1 as SGHTA and CDR2 as FQGNSA. V was trimmed by 0 bases and J by 2 bases, leaving 13 bases between them. The CDR3 contains 16 residues. The CDR3 loop is CASSLAGSSGQETQYF. The CDR3 nucleotides read TGTGCCAGCAGCTTAGCGGGGAGTAGCGGACAAGAGACCCAGTACTTC.

The CDR3 reads CASSPRDRGNTEAFF. The CDR3 DNA follows: TGTGCCAGCAGTCCCCGGGACAGGGGGAACACTGAAGCTTTCTTT. The J gene is TRBJ1-1, the V gene TRBV2; 10 bases align to TRBD1. V was pared by 5 bases and J by 1 base, with 4 bases of the junction left unmatched. This CDR3 spans 15 amino acids. CDR1 is SNHLY, CDR2 FYNNEI, per germline.

The chain is built from TRBV10-3 and TRBJ1-5; no definite D call. The germline V gene encodes CDR1 ENHRY and CDR2 SYGVKD. The CDR3 length is 13 residues. V shed 6 bases and J shed 7 bases, with 13 bases lying between them. For the CDR3, the DNA is TGTGCCATCAGGGAGGACTATCAGCAGCCCCAGCATTTT. This gives the protein CAIREDYQQPQHF.

DNA for the CDR3: TGTGCCTGGAGTAAGCGATGGACAGGGTCGAACACTGAAGCTTTCTTT. Translating it yields CAWSKRWTGSNTEAFF. J is TRBJ1-1 and V is TRBV30; 8 bases fit TRBD1. Per the germline V gene, CDR1 is GTSNPN and CDR2 is SVGIG (reference sequence). The V segment lost 2 bases and the J segment 1 base; nucleotides outside the gene matches: 9. The CDR3 totals 16 residues.

This clone was picked up a small number of times. V usage is TRBV7-8 and J usage is TRBJ1-3; 8 nucleotides agree with TRBD1. The CDR3 loop spans 16 amino acids. Germline CDR1 is SGHVS and CDR2 is FQNEAQ. The V segment lost 6 bases and the J segment 6 bases; nucleotides outside the gene matches: 13. CDR3 coding DNA: TGTGCCAGCAGGAGCGGACAGGGAGTTTCGGAAAACACCATATATTTT. Translated: CASRSGQGVSENTIYF. Full variable domain (missing parts from reference TRBV7-8 and TRBJ1-3): GAGVSQSPRYKVAKRGQDVALRCDPISGHVSLFWYQQALGQGPEFLTYFQNEAQLDKSGLPSDRFFAERPEGSVSTLKIQRTQQEDSAVYLCASRSGQGVSENTIYFGEGSWLTVV.

This rearrangement joins TRBV23-1 to TRBJ2-1; D call uncertain. Being an ORF, TRBV23-1 has a function that is uncertain. Trimming pared 0 bases from V and 2 bases from J, leaving 11 bases between. The CDR3 covers 16 residues. This chain's CDR3 is CASSQSVRPTYNEQFF. The CDR3 DNA reads as TGCGCCAGCAGTCAATCGGTGCGGCCGACCTACAATGAGCAGTTCTTC.

The rearrangement joins TRBV11-2 to TRBJ2-1, with a weak D call TRBD2 (6 bases). From germline, CDR1 is SGHAT and CDR2 FQNNGV. Trimming removed 5 bases from V and 0 bases from J, with 14 bases in between. The CDR3 consists of 16 residues. CDR3 sequence reads: CASSGPGLSSYNEQFF. The CDR3 DNA reads TGTGCCAGCAGCGGGCCGGGACTCAGCTCCTACAATGAGCAGTTCTTC.

The chain recombines TRBV12-3 or TRBV12-4 with TRBJ1-1; 9 bases line up with TRBD1. The CDR3 spans 13 residues. Unmatched junction bases numbered 6, after V lost 2 bases and J lost 11 bases. CDR3 sequence reads: CASSLRDRDFAFF. CDR3 DNA sequence: TGTGCCAGCAGTTTACGGGACAGGGATTTTGCTTTCTTT.

The chain carries TRBV10-3 and TRBJ2-7; 8 bases map to TRBD2. Per the germline V gene, CDR1 is ENHRY and CDR2 is SYGVKD. CDR3 length: 14 amino acids. J lost 2 bases, V lost 6 bases, and 6 bases had no gene match. The CDR3 DNA follows: TGTGCCATCAGAGCCAGCGGGAGTACCTACGAGCAGTACTTC. Its translation is CAIRASGSTYEQYF.

There are a few counts of this clone. The CDR3 coding sequence is TGTGCCAGCAGCCCGCACCGGACTAGCGGTAGCACAGATACGCAGTATTTT. It translates to CASSPHRTSGSTDTQYF. This chain uses TRBV7-2 with TRBJ2-3, with 10 bases identical to TRBD2. Trimming removed 5 bases from V and 0 bases from J; junction bases left unmatched: 8. CDR1 is SGHTA, CDR2 FQGNSA, per germline. The CDR3 spans 17 residues. The complete variable domain, with remaining parts taken from reference TRBV7-2 and TRBJ2-3, reads GAGVSQSPSNKVTEKGKDVELRCDPISGHTALYWYRQSLGQGLEFLIYFQGNSAPDKSGLPSDRFSAERTGGSVSTLTIQRTQQEDSAVYLCASSPHRTSGSTDTQYFGPGTRLTVL.

The CDR3: CASSIPGTGELFF. DNA of the CDR3: TGTGCCAGTAGTATACCGGGGACCGGGGAGCTGTTTTTT. The rearrangement uses TRBV19 and TRBJ2-2, with D possibly matching TRBD2 (5 bases). Between the trimmed V and J ends, which lost 2 bases and 5 bases, there was a span of 6 bases. The length of the CDR3 is 13 residues. Looked up from germline, CDR1 is LNHDA and CDR2 is SQIVND (reference sequence).

The rearrangement joins TRBV18 to TRBJ2-3; 10 bases match TRBD2. Germline assignment: CDR1 KGHSH and CDR2 LQKENI. This CDR3 is built from 17 residues. The V segment lost 3 bases and the J segment 2 bases; nucleotides outside the gene matches: 8. CDR3 sequence (DNA): TGTGCCAGCTCACCTAATCTAGCGGGAGCAAACACAGATACGCAGTATTTT. Its translation: CASSPNLAGANTDTQYF.

V and J are TRBV11-2 and TRBJ1-6, with D uncertain. The V end was cut by 5 bases, the J end by 13 bases, with 18 bases between. Germline V gene sequence: CDR1 SGHAT, CDR2 FQNNGV. The CDR3 is 14 amino acids. CDR3 region: CASSRGEEGWPLHF. CDR3 in DNA: TGTGCCAGCAGCCGCGGAGAGGAGGGATGGCCCCTCCACTTT.

This rearrangement joins TRBV3-1 (or the pseudogene TRBV3-2) to TRBJ2-7; 7 nucleotides line up with TRBD1. This CDR3 comprises 15 residues. Germline V CDR1 and CDR2: LGHDT, YNNKEL (reference sequence). After removal of 0 bases from V and 4 bases from J, the junction contained 6 bases not matched to a gene. In DNA form, the CDR3 reads TGTGCCAGCAGCCAAGATCGGCAGGGGGAATACGAGCAGTACTTC. Translated, it gives CASSQDRQGEYEQYF.

The gene calls are TRBV4-1 and TRBJ2-3; 7 nucleotides align to TRBD2. The CDR3 extends over 17 amino acids. Losses at the gene ends were 4 bases for V and 3 bases for J; bases not matched to a gene: 13. Germline assignment: CDR1 MGHRA and CDR2 YSYEKL. The CDR3 DNA reads TGCGCCAGCAGCCGTCAAGGAGGCGGGAGTGTAACAGATACGCAGTATTTT. Translation gives CASSRQGGGSVTDTQYF.

This sequence joins TRBV28 and TRBJ2-7; TRBD2 might be the D (6 bases). The CDR3 runs to 15 residues. V was clipped by 5 bases and J by 1 base, with 15 bases between them. Germline CDR1 and CDR2: MDHEN and SYDVKM. The CDR3 loop is CASSPAAAGSYEQYF. The CDR3 DNA reads as TGTGCCAGCAGTCCAGCAGCGGCGGGATCCTACGAGCAGTACTTC. Drawing the rest from reference TRBV28 and TRBJ2-7, the complete variable domain is DVKVTQSSRYLVKRTGEKVFLECVQDMDHENMFWYRQDPGLGLRLIYFSYDVKMKEKGDIPEGYSVSREKKERFSLILESASTNQTSMYLCASSPAAAGSYEQYFGPGTRLTVT.

This rearrangement joins TRBV7-3 to TRBJ2-2; no clear D. CDR3 size: 13 residues. V lost 1 base to trimming and J lost 3 bases, with 3 bases between them. The germline CDR1 and CDR2 sequences are SGHTA and FQGTGA. The CDR3 region is CASSLIYTGELFF. In nucleotides, the CDR3 is TGTGCCAGCAGCTTAATATACACCGGGGAGCTGTTTTTT. Combining the CDR3 with reference TRBV7-3 and TRBJ2-2 gives the whole variable domain GAGVSQTPSNKVTEKGKYVELRCDPISGHTALYWYRQSLGQGPEFLIYFQGTGAADDSGLPNDRFFAVRPEGSVSTLKIQRTERGDSAVYLCASSLIYTGELFFGEGSRLTVL.

The chain couples TRBV7-3 to TRBJ1-2; weak D call: TRBD1 (5 bases). Trimming left V 2 bases short and J 0 bases short, with 13 bases between. Per the germline V gene, CDR1 is SGHTA and CDR2 is FQGTGA. This CDR3 has 16 amino acids. The CDR3 protein is CASSLSLEGPNYGYTF. In DNA form, the CDR3 reads TGTGCCAGCAGCTTATCCCTGGAGGGACCTAACTATGGCTACACCTTC.

The V call is TRBV19, the J call TRBJ1-2; TRBD1 is a possible D gene (6 bases). Trimming cost V 4 bases and J 0 bases, with 18 bases left between them. The V gene's germline CDR1 is LNHDA and CDR2 SQIVND (reference sequence). This CDR3 has 17 residues. The CDR3 loop reads CASSNPQGLSSNYGYTF. DNA for the CDR3: TGTGCCAGTAGTAACCCACAGGGTTTATCATCTAACTATGGCTACACCTTC.

V usage is TRBV5-6 and J usage is TRBJ2-2; D gene ambiguous. The CDR3 runs to 13 residues. CDR1 is SGHDT, CDR2 YYEEEE, per germline. Trimming left V 3 bases short and J 5 bases short, with 8 bases between. CDR3 in amino acids: CASSWVGTGELFF. The CDR3 DNA reads as TGTGCCAGCAGCTGGGTCGGGACCGGGGAGCTGTTTTTT.

The rearrangement links TRBV29-1 to TRBJ2-7; 11 bases are a match to TRBD2. V dropped 6 bases and J dropped 3; count of bases not matched to a gene: 4. Germline lookup yields CDR1 SQVTM and CDR2 ANQGSEA. The CDR3 runs 13 residues. The CDR3 nucleotides are TGCAGCGTCTATGGGACTAGCGGCTACGAGCAGTACTTC. It is translated as CSVYGTSGYEQYF.

The chain uses TRBV28 and TRBJ1-4; D is ambiguous. Trimming took 6 bases from V and 0 from J, leaving 14 bases between them. This CDR3 region has 16 residues. Looked up from germline, CDR1 is MDHEN and CDR2 is SYDVKM. The CDR3 here is CASSPRRKATNEKLFF. For the CDR3, the DNA is TGTGCCAGCAGCCCCCGGAGGAAAGCAACTAATGAAAAACTGTTTTTT.

The CDR3 DNA reads as TGTGCCAGCAGCTTAGACAGGGATCAGCCCCAGCATTTT. Its translation is CASSLDRDQPQHF. The chain couples TRBV7-8 to TRBJ1-5; D is possibly TRBD1 (6 bases). Germline lookup yields CDR1 SGHVS and CDR2 FQNEAQ. V was trimmed by 1 base and J by 5 bases, leaving 6 bases between them. The CDR3 covers 13 residues.

This sequence joins TRBV25-1 and TRBJ2-3; weak D call: TRBD2 (6 bases). The CDR3 consists of 17 residues. Trimming left V 3 bases short and J 3 bases short, with 19 bases between. Germline V CDR1 and CDR2: MGHDK, SYGVNS. The CDR3 here is CASSDYMAGLLTDTQYF. The CDR3 DNA follows: TGTGCCAGCAGTGATTATATGGCGGGACTCTTGACAGATACGCAGTATTTT.